Listed below are T cell receptor beta chains from one sample, sequenced in a study of CD8 T cells in ankylosing spondylitis. MiXCR was run by TCRdb on the 5' RACE reads, yielding one entry per CDR3 protein. The sample holds about 44,000 distinct CDR3 sequences; more than 9.5% are singletons and the top ten take about 1.4%. Sequenced sample: blood, either unsorted or a sorted T cell fraction (not recorded which). The receptors derive from a male donor with ankylosing spondylitis or in good health (not recorded which). The CDR3 runs from the conserved cysteine through the conserved F or W. Each record gives: V gene, CDR3 length, clone size, D gene, J gene, CDR3 protein, CDR3 DNA. A D gene is named only where the DNA matches it firmly. Size is stated for part of the rows, as once, few or many counts, or as a class when the clone is expanded.

>TRBV5-1|15|many|NA|TRBJ2-1
CASSLMGGRYNEQFF
TGCGCCAGCAGCTTGATGGGGGGAAGGTACAATGAGCAGTTCTTC
>TRBV12-3/TRBV12-4|12|many|NA|TRBJ1-1
CASTQGPTEAFF
TGTGCCAGCACCCAGGGTCCGACAGAAGCTTTCTTT
>TRBV5-1|13|many|NA|TRBJ2-7
CASGQGGKDEQYF
TGCGCCAGCGGTCAGGGTGGAAAGGACGAGCAGTACTTC
>TRBV3-1|15|NA|NA|TRBJ2-7
CASSPRVEGPYEQYF
TGTGCCAGCAGCCCCAGAGTAGAGGGACCGTACGAGCAGTACTTC
>TRBV20-1|14|many|NA|TRBJ1-6
CSARPDLPGSPLHF
TGCAGTGCTAGACCGGACCTTCCTGGCTCACCCCTCCACTTT
>TRBV14|16|many|NA|TRBJ2-1
CASSRGGIEVYNEQFF
TGTGCCAGCAGCCGAGGGGGAATTGAGGTCTACAATGAGCAGTTCTTC
>TRBV20-1|9|medium-sized|NA|TRBJ2-4
CSVPRGNHF
TGCAGTGTCCCCAGGGGCAATCACTTC
>TRBV20-1|11|many|NA|TRBJ2-1
CSAPIHNEQFF
TGCAGTGCGCCGATTCACAATGAGCAGTTCTTC
>TRBV6-5|15|many|NA|TRBJ2-3
CASSYTRPDTDTQYF
TGTGCCAGCAGTTATACGAGGCCGGACACAGATACGCAGTATTTT
>TRBV19|17|NA|NA|TRBJ2-1
CASSGTAWERDHNEQFF
TGTGCCAGTAGCGGGACGGCCTGGGAAAGGGACCACAATGAGCAGTTCTTC
>TRBV30|11|NA|NA|TRBJ2-1
CAWSVRRKQFF
TGTGCCTGGAGTGTACGCCGGAAGCAGTTCTTC
>TRBV20-1|13|NA|NA|TRBJ2-7
CSASQPAPYEQYF
TGCAGTGCTAGTCAGCCTGCCCCTTACGAGCAGTACTTC
>TRBV20-1|13|many|TRBD2|TRBJ2-1
CSPSGGASDEQFF
TGCAGCCCTAGCGGGGGGGCGAGCGATGAGCAGTTCTTC
>TRBV11-2|15|many|NA|TRBJ2-2
CASSFQSGNTGELFF
TGTGCCAGCAGCTTTCAGTCGGGTAACACCGGGGAGCTGTTTTTT
>TRBV12-3/TRBV12-4|17|many|TRBD2|TRBJ2-1
CASSPRGGGASWNEQFF
TGTGCCAGCAGCCCCCGAGGCGGGGGGGCCTCTTGGAATGAGCAGTTCTTC
>TRBV11-2|15|many|NA|TRBJ2-7
CASSSPWLASYEQYF
TGTGCCAGCAGCTCACCGTGGCTAGCGTCTTACGAGCAGTACTTC
>TRBV6-6|13|many|NA|TRBJ2-3
CASSYFPTDTQYF
TGTGCCAGCAGTTACTTTCCGACAGATACGCAGTATTTT
>TRBV6-6|15|many|NA|TRBJ2-3
CASSYDGPSTDTQYF
TGTGCCAGCAGCTACGACGGGCCTAGCACAGATACGCAGTATTTT
>TRBV7-8|16|many|NA|TRBJ1-6
CASSFGGSIYNSPLHF
TGTGCCAGCAGCTTTGGGGGGAGCATCTATAATTCACCCCTCCACTTT
>TRBV12-3/TRBV12-4|13|NA|NA|TRBJ2-3
CANSHGSTDTQYF
TGTGCCAACAGTCATGGGAGCACAGATACGCAGTATTTT
>TRBV7-2|14|NA|NA|TRBJ2-5
CVSSYQTSKETQYF
TGTGTCAGCAGCTACCAGACTAGTAAAGAGACCCAGTACTTC